This TCR beta chain was recovered during a study of vaccination effects on CD4 cells after COVID-19. Antigen-specific CD4+ T cells were first expanded with viral peptide pools by the ViraFEST assay and only then sequenced. With 9 to 11 days of culture completed, CD4+ T cells were isolated. Vaccine recipients had no previous SARS-CoV-2 infection; their nucleocapsid antibodies were negative. The repertoire was sequenced with immunoSEQ multiplex PCR; TCRdb's copy has only in-frame clones and lacks some. This table has 20,000 to 25,000 clones, under 85% appearing once. This clone was recorded a few times. The antigen is undetermined. Broader study findings: Marked clonal contraction was seen in infection- and vaccine-induced clones late after vaccination.

The CDR3 is 13 amino acids. CDR1 and CDR2 from the germline V gene are SGHRS and YFSETQ. Trimming removed 6 bases from V and 6 bases from J; junction bases left unmatched: 8. The chain links TRBV5-1 to TRBJ1-2; 7 nucleotides agree with TRBD1. The input for sequencing was CD4+ T cells from PBMCs cultured with HCoV-NL63 spike peptides, taken before COVID-19 vaccination. The receptor was isolated from a human donor who received a COVID-19 vaccine. CDR3 bases: TGCGCCAGCACTCCCCAGGGGGTGGATGGCTACACCTTC. Its protein is CASTPQGVDGYTF.